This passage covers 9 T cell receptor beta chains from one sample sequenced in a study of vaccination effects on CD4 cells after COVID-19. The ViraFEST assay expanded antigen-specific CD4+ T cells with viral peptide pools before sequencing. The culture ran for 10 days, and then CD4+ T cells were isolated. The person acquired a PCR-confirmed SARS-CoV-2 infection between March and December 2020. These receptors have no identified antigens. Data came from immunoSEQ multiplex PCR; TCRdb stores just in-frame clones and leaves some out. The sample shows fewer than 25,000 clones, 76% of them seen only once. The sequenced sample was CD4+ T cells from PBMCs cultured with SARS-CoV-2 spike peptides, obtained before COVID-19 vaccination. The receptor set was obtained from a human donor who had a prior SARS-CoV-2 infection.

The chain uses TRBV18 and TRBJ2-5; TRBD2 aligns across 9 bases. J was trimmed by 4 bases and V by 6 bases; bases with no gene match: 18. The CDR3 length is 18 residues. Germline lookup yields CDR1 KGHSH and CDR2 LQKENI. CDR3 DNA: TGTGCCAGCTCGCCCTCAGGGGGTAGCGGGAGCCTAAGAGAGACCCAGTACTTC. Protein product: CASSPSGGSGSLRETQYF.

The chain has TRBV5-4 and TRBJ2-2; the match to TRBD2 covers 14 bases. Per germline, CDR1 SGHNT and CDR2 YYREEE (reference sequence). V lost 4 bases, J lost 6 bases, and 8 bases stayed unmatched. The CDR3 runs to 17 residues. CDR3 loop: CASSKGLAGANPGELFF. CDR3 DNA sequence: TGTGCCAGCAGCAAGGGACTAGCGGGGGCTAATCCCGGGGAGCTGTTTTTT.

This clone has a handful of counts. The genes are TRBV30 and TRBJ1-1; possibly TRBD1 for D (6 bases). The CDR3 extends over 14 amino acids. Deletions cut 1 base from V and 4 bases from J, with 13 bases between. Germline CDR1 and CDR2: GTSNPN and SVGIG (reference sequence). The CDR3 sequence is CAWSANGGGTEAFF. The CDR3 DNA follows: TGTGCCTGGAGTGCAAACGGAGGGGGCACTGAAGCTTTCTTT.

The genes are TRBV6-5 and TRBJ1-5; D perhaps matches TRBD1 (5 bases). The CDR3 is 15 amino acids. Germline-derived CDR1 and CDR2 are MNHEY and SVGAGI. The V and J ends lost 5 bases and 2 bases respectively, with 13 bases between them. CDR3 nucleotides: TGTGCCAGCAGTAATGAGTGGGGGGGCAATCAGCCCCAGCATTTT. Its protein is CASSNEWGGNQPQHF.

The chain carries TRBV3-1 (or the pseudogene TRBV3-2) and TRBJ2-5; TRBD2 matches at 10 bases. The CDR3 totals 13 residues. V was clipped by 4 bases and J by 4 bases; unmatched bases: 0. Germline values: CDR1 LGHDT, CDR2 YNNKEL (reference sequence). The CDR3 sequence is CASSRLAGETQYF. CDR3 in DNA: TGTGCCAGCAGCCGACTAGCGGGAGAGACCCAGTACTTC.

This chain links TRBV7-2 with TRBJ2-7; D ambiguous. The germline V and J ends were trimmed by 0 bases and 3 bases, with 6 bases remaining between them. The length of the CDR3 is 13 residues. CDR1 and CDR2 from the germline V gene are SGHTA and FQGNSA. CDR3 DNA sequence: TGTGCCAGCAGCTTAGCTGTCTACTACGAGCAGTACTTC. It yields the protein CASSLAVYYEQYF.

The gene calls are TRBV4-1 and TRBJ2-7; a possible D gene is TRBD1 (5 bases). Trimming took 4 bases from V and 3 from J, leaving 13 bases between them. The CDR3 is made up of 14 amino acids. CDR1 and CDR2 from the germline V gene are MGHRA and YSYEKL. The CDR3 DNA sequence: TGCGCCAGCAGCCTACGGGCAGGGAACTACGAGCAGTACTTC. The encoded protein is CASSLRAGNYEQYF.

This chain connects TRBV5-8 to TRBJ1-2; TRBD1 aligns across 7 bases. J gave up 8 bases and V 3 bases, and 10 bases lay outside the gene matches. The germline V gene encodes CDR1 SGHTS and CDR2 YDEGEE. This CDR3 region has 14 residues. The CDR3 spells CASSWGDRAHGYTF. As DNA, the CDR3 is TGTGCCAGCAGCTGGGGAGACAGGGCTCACGGCTACACCTTC.

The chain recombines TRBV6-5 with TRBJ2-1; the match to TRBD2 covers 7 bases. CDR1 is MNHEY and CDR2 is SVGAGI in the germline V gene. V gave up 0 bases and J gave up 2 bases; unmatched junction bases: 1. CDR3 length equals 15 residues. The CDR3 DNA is TGTGCCAGCAGTTACTCCCTAGCGGCCTACAATGAGCAGTTCTTC. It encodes CASSYSLAAYNEQFF.